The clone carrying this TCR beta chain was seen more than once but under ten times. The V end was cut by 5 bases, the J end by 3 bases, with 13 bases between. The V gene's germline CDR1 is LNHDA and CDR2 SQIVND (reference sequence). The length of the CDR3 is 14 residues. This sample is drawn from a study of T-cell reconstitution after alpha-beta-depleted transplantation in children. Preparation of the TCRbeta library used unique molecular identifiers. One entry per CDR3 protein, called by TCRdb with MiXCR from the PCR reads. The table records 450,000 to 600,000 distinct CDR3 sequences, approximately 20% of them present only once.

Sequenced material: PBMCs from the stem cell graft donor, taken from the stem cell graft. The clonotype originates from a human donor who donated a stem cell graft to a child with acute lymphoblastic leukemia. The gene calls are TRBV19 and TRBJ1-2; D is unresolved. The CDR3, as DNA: TGTGCCAGTAGTCTGCCGTCGGGCCACTATGGCTACACCTTC. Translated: CASSLPSGHYGYTF.